One sample yielded the 2 T cell receptor beta chains listed below, sequenced in a study of T cell responses to AZD1222 COVID-19 vaccine (dated by TCRdb to about 2021). The library was obtained by the immunoSEQ multiplex PCR assay. The table comes from immuneACCESS by way of TCRdb, which keeps in-frame sequences with V and J called. Part of the clones is missing from these tables; in studies checked, under half for an unresolved V gene and the rest for unknown reasons. The sample table records some 200,000 clones; approximately 93% of these occur just once. The ten largest clonotypes hold 3.5% to 4.5% of the sample. The time point tag for this specimen amounts to: baseline before first vaccination. Source: peripheral blood, taken on day 0 of AZD1222 vaccination. The receptors were sampled from an adult in good health.

V is TRBV5-1 and J is TRBJ1-1, with D hard to call. CDR3 length: 14 residues. Germline values: CDR1 SGHRS, CDR2 YFSETQ. V gave up 4 bases and J gave up 1 base, with 11 bases separating them. CDR3 loop: CASSVGPTNTEAFF. In DNA, the CDR3 is TGCGCCAGCAGCGTAGGACCCACGAACACTGAAGCTTTCTTT.

The chain carries TRBV5-4 and TRBJ1-6; D is uncertain. V lost 4 bases and J lost 0, with 14 bases in between. From germline, CDR1 is SGHNT and CDR2 YYREEE (reference sequence). The CDR3 contains 17 residues. The CDR3 loop reads CASSGHVGSSYNSPLHF. The CDR3 DNA is TGTGCCAGCAGCGGTCATGTAGGTAGCTCCTATAATTCACCCCTCCACTTT.